Given below is one T cell receptor beta chain in context. It was with random hexamers that roughly 0.45 to 1 ug RNA was reverse transcribed. MiXCR was run by TCRdb on the immunoSEQ multiplex PCR reads, yielding one entry per CDR3 protein. The sample yields 160,000 or so distinct CDR3 sequences, approximately 94% seen once. These data come from a study of CD8 T cells in Susac syndrome. This TCR was sampled from a human donor with multiple sclerosis. Sequenced sample: CD8+ T cells from PBMCs.

The CDR3 DNA reads as TGTGCCAGCAGCTTGGGGGTAGTCGAGCAGTACTTC. Translation: CASSLGVVEQYF. The rearrangement links TRBV7-8 to TRBJ2-7; D may correspond to TRBD1 or TRBD2 (5 bases each). From germline, CDR1 is SGHVS and CDR2 FQNEAQ. The CDR3 has 12 residues. V dropped 3 bases and J dropped 6 bases, with 9 bases sitting between them.